This T cell receptor (beta chain) was identified during a study of T-cell reconstitution after alpha-beta-depleted transplantation in children. TCRbeta library preparation incorporated unique molecular identifiers. TCRdb fed the PCR reads into MiXCR, producing one record per CDR3 protein. The table includes a few hundred thousand distinct CDR3 sequences, around 9.5% detected once. V dropped 7 bases and J dropped 0 bases, with 10 bases sitting between them. Germline V gene data show CDR1 as SNHLY and CDR2 as FYNNEI. The length of the CDR3 is 13 residues. In this sample, this clonotype turned up a few times.

The chain joins TRBV2 to TRBJ2-7, with D hard to call. This TCR derives from a human donor who donated a stem cell graft to a child with acute lymphoblastic leukemia. The material sequenced was PBMCs from the stem cell graft donor, taken from the stem cell graft. CDR3 residues: CASNGPDSYEQYF. In DNA form, the CDR3 reads TGTGCCAGCAACGGCCCTGACTCCTACGAGCAGTACTTC. Together with reference TRBV2 and TRBJ2-7, the CDR3 gives the full variable domain: EPEVTQTPSHQVTQMGQEVILRCVPISNHLYFYWYRQILGQKVEFLVSFYNNEISEKSEIFDDQFSVERPDGSNFTLKIRSTKLEDSAMYFCASNGPDSYEQYFGPGTRLTVT.